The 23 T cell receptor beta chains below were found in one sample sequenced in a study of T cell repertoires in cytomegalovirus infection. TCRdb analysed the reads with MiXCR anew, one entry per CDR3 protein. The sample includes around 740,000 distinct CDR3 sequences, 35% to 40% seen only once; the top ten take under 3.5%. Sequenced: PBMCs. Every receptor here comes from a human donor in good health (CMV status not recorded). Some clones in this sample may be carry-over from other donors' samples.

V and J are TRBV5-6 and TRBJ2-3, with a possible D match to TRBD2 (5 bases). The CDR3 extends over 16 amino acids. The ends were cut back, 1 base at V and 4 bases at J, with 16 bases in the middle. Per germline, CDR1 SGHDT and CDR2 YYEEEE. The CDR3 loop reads CASSLSTETGADTQYF. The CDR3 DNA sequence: TGTGCCAGCAGCTTGTCCACAGAGACCGGGGCAGATACGCAGTATTTT.

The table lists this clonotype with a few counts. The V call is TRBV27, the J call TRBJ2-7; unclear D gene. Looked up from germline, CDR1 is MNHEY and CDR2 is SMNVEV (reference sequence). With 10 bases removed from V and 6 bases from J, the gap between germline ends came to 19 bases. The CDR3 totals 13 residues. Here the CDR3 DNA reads TGTGCCACCCCGGCGGCCCCATCTTCCGAGCAGTACTTC. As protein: CATPAAPSSEQYF.

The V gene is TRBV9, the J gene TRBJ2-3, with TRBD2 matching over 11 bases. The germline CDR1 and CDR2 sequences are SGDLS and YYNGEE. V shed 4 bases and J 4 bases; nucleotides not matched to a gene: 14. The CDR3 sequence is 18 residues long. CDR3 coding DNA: TGTGCCAGCAGCCCTCACGGGACTAGCGGAGTCTCAGCAGATACGCAGTATTTT. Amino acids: CASSPHGTSGVSADTQYF.

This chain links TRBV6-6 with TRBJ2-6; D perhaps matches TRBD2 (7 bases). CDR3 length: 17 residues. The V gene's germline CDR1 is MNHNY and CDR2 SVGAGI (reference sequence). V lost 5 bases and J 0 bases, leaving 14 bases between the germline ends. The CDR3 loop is CASSAGDNRSGANVLTF. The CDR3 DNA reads TGTGCCAGCAGTGCGGGGGACAACCGCTCTGGGGCCAACGTCCTGACTTTC.

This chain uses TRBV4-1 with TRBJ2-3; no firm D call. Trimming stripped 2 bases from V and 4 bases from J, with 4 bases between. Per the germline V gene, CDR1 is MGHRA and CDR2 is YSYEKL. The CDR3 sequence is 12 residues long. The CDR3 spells CASSQRSDTQYF. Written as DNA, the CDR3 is TGCGCCAGCAGCCAAAGGTCAGATACGCAGTATTTT.

CDR3 coding DNA: TGCAGTGCTTACTACAGGGACTGGGGCAATGAGCAGTTCTTC. Translating gives CSAYYRDWGNEQFF. The chain joins TRBV20-1 to TRBJ2-1, with D possibly called TRBD1 or TRBD2 (6 bases each). CDR1 is DFQATT, CDR2 SNEGSKA, per germline (reference sequence). This CDR3 contains 14 residues. Trimming removed 5 bases from V and 6 bases from J, with 17 bases in between.

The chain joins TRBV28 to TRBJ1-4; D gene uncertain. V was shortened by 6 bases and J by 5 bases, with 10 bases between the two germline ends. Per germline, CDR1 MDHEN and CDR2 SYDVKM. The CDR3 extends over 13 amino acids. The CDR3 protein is CASRWGNNEKLFF. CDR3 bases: TGTGCCAGCAGGTGGGGTAACAATGAAAAACTGTTTTTT.

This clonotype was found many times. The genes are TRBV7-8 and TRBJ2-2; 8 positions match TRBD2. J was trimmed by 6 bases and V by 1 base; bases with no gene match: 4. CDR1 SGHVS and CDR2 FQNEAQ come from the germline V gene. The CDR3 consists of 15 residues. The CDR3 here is CASSLDGRAPGELFF. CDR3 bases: TGTGCCAGCAGCTTAGACGGGAGGGCCCCCGGGGAGCTGTTTTTT.

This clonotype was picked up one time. CDR3 loop: CASSFRMEQYF. The CDR3 nucleotides are TGTGCCAGCAGTTTTAGGATGGAGCAGTACTTC. The gene calls are TRBV28 and TRBJ2-7; D call uncertain. Trimming stripped 3 bases from V and 7 bases from J, with 7 bases between. The CDR3 sequence is 11 residues long. Germline V gene lookup returns CDR1 MDHEN and CDR2 SYDVKM. Variable domain in full (rest from reference TRBV28 and TRBJ2-7): DVKVTQSSRYLVKRTGEKVFLECVQDMDHENMFWYRQDPGLGLRLIYFSYDVKMKEKGDIPEGYSVSREKKERFSLILESASTNQTSMYLCASSFRMEQYFGPGTRLTVT.

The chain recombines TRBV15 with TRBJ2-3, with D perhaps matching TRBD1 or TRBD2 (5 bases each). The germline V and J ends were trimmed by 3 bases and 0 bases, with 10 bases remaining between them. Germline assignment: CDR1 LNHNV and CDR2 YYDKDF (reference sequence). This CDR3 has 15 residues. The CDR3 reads CATSSWDESTDTQYF. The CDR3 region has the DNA TGTGCCACCAGCAGCTGGGACGAAAGCACAGATACGCAGTATTTT.

The CDR3 loop reads CASSLGGLQGQFF. The CDR3 nucleotides read TGTGCCAGCAGTTTAGGAGGGCTACAAGGGCAGTTCTTC. This chain links TRBV27 with TRBJ2-1, with a possible D match to TRBD2 (6 bases). This CDR3 contains 13 residues. Germline loops: CDR1 MNHEY, CDR2 SMNVEV (reference sequence). Deletions cut 2 bases from V and 12 bases from J, with 14 bases between.

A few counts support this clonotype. This CDR3 is CASSLSRGAGELFF. CDR3 in DNA: TGTGCCAGCAGCTTATCCAGGGGAGCCGGGGAGCTGTTTTTT. The chain employs TRBV7-9 and TRBJ2-2; D may be TRBD1 (6 bases). CDR1 and CDR2 (germline): SEHNR, FQNEAQ (reference sequence). The CDR3 runs 14 residues. V was pared by 2 bases and J by 6 bases, with 10 bases between.

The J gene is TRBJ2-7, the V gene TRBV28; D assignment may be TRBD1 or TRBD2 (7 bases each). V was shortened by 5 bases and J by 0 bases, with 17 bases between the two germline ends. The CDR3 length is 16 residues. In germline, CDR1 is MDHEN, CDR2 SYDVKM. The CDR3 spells CASSPLTGTNSYEQYF. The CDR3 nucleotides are TGTGCCAGCAGTCCCCTGACAGGGACTAACTCCTACGAGCAGTACTTC.

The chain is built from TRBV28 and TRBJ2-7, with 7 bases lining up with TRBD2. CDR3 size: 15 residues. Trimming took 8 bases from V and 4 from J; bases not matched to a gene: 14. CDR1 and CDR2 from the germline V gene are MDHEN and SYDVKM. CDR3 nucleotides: TGTGCCAGCCACGCGGGGGAGGGAATAGCGTACGAGCAGTACTTC. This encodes CASHAGEGIAYEQYF.

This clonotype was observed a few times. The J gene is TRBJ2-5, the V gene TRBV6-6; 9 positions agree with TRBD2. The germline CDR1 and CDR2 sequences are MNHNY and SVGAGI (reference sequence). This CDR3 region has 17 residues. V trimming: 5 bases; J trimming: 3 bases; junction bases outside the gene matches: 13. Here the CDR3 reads CASSDRVVAGDKETQYF. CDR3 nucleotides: TGTGCCAGCAGTGACCGGGTGGTAGCGGGGGATAAAGAGACCCAGTACTTC.

The CDR3 coding sequence is TGTGCCAGCAGTTCCAGCCTGGCAGGGGATCAGCCCCAGCATTTT. It codes for CASSSSLAGDQPQHF. The rearrangement joins TRBV12-3 or TRBV12-4 to TRBJ1-5; TRBD1 might be the D (6 bases). This CDR3 has 15 amino acids. Trimming shortened V by 4 bases and J by 5 bases, and 15 bases separated the two germline ends.

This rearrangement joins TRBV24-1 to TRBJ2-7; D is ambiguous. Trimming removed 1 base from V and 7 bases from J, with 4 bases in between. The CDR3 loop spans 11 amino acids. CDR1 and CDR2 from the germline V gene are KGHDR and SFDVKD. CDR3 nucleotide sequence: TGTGCCACCAGTGATTTAAGAGAGCAGTACTTC. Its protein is CATSDLREQYF.

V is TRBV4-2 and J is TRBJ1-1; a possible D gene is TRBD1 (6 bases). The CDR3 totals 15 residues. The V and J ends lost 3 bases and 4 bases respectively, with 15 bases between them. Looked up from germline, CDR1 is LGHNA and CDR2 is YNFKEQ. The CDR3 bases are TGTGCCAGCAGCCAGACGGGGGGCGGGTTCACTGAAGCTTTCTTT. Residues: CASSQTGGGFTEAFF.

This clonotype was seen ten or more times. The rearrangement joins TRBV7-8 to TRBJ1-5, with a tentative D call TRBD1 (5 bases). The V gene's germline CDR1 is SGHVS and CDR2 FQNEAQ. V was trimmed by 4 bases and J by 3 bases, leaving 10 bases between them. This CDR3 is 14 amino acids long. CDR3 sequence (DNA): TGTGCCAGCAGCTCTCGACAGATCAATCAGCCCCAGCATTTT. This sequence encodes CASSSRQINQPQHF.

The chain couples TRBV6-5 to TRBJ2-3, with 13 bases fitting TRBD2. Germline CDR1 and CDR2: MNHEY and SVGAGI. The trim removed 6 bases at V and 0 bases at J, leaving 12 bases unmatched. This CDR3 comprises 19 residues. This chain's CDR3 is CASRPRLAGGFSSTDTQYF. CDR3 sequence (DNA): TGTGCCAGCAGACCTCGACTAGCGGGGGGCTTTTCTAGCACAGATACGCAGTATTTT.

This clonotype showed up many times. In nucleotides, the CDR3 is TGTGCCAGCAGTTACGGTGGGGCAGGCACAGATACGCAGTATTTT. Its protein product is CASSYGGAGTDTQYF. This rearrangement joins TRBV6-5 to TRBJ2-3; a possible D gene is TRBD1 (5 bases). Germline V gives CDR1 MNHEY, CDR2 SVGAGI. The CDR3 is made up of 15 amino acids. Trimming shortened V by 2 bases and J by 1 base, and 10 bases separated the two germline ends.

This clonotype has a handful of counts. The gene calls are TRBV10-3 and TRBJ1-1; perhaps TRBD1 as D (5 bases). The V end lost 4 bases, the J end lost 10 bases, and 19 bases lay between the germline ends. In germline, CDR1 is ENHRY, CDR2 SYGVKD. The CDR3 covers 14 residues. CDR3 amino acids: CAISAGTASPGAFF. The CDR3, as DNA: TGTGCCATCAGTGCCGGGACCGCCTCTCCGGGAGCTTTCTTT.

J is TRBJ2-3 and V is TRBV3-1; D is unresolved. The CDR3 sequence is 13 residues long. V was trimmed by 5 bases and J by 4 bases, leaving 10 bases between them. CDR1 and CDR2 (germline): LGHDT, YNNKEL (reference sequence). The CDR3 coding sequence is TGTGCCAGCAGCATCCTCAACGCAGATACGCAGTATTTT. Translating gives CASSILNADTQYF.